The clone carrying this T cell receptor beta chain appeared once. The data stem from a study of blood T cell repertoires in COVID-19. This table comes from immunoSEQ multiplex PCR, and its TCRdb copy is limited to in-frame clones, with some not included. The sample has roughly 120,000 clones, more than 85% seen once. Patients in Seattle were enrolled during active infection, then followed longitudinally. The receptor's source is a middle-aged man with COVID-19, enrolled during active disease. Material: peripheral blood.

The CDR3, as DNA: TGTGCCAGCAGCTTGGAACAGGGGGATTACTATGGCTACACCTTC. The encoded protein is CASSLEQGDYYGYTF. The chain employs TRBV5-8 and TRBJ1-2, with 8 bases matching TRBD1. This CDR3 is 15 amino acids long. Germline CDR1 and CDR2: SGHTS and YDEGEE. V shed 0 bases, J shed 3 bases, and the junction held 4 bases outside the gene matches.